This passage covers 5 T cell receptor beta chains from one sample sequenced in a study of shared clonotypes between healthy human individuals. Measured with immunoSEQ multiplex PCR; TCRdb has only the in-frame clones, and not every one. The sample has roughly 2 million clones, approximately 96% seen once. Sequencing was performed on naive CD4+ T cells sorted from blood. Subset of the sample: CD45RA+ positively selected. All receptors come from a man aged 18 to 29 in good health.

The V gene is TRBV5-4, the J gene TRBJ2-1, with a weak D call TRBD2 (7 bases). This CDR3 is built from 15 residues. Germline CDR1 reads SGHNT; CDR2 reads YYREEE (reference sequence). V dropped 4 bases and J dropped 6 bases, with 17 bases sitting between them. The CDR3: CASSGGRERGNEQFF. The CDR3 region has the DNA TGTGCCAGCAGCGGGGGGCGGGAGCGGGGCAATGAGCAGTTCTTC.

CDR3 in DNA: TGTGCCAGCAGCAGAGGGGGTACAGATACGCAGTATTTT. This codes for CASSRGGTDTQYF. V and J are TRBV11-2 and TRBJ2-3; perhaps TRBD1 as D (6 bases). With 5 bases removed from V and 3 bases from J, the gap between germline ends came to 9 bases. The CDR3 loop spans 13 amino acids. Germline loops: CDR1 SGHAT, CDR2 FQNNGV.

As DNA, the CDR3 is TGTGCCAGTCGGCCAACGGAGGTTACGGCACCCCTCCACTTT. Residues: CASRPTEVTAPLHF. This chain uses TRBV19 with TRBJ1-6, with unresolved D. CDR1 is LNHDA, CDR2 SQIVND, per germline (reference sequence). Trimming left V 8 bases short and J 11 bases short, with 19 bases between. This CDR3 has 14 amino acids.

This chain uses TRBV18 with TRBJ2-5, with D unresolved. V was pared by 3 bases and J by 2 bases, with 13 bases between. This CDR3 has 15 residues. Germline loops: CDR1 KGHSH, CDR2 LQKENI. Here the CDR3 DNA reads TGTGCCAGCTCACCGAAAGTAGTAACTCAAGAGACCCAGTACTTC. Its protein product is CASSPKVVTQETQYF.

This clone came up a few times. This sequence joins TRBV19 and TRBJ1-2; D is unclear. The CDR3 is 15 residues long. Trimming shortened V by 8 bases and J by 2 bases, and 18 bases separated the two germline ends. CDR1 and CDR2 (germline): LNHDA, SQIVND (reference sequence). The CDR3 nucleotides read TGTGCCAGTTTGATGTCAGCGCACTTAAACTATGGCTACACCTTC. Translating it yields CASLMSAHLNYGYTF.